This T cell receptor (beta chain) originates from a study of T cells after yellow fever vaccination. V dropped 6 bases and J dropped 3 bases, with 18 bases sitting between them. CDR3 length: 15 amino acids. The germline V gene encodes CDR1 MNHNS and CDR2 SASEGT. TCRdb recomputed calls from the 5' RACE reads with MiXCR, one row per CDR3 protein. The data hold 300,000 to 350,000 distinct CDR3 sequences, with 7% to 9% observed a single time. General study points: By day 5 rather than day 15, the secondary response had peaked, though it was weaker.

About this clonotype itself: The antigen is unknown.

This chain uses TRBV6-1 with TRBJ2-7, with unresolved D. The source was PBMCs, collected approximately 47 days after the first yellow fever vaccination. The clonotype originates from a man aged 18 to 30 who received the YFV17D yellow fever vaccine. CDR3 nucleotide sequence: TGTGCCAGCAGGCCGCAAAGGCTTGGATTCTACGAGCAGTACGTC. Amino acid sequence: CASRPQRLGFYEQYV.